This TCR beta chain was identified in a study of metastatic and nonmetastatic thyroid tumors. Study as a whole: From malignant and benign thyroid patients, repertoires in blood and in tumor or nodule tissue were compared.

This clone was picked up many times. No patient received treatment before thyroid surgery. Deletions cut 2 bases from V and 4 bases from J, with 15 bases between. The V gene's germline CDR1 is GTSNPN and CDR2 SVGIG (reference sequence). The CDR3 is made up of 14 amino acids. TCRdb re-called the PCR reads through MiXCR. The data show approximately 35,000 clones, about 21% seen once. The V and J genes are TRBV30 and TRBJ2-7; TRBD2 might be the D (6 bases). The origin of this receptor is a male donor with papillary thyroid cancer or a benign thyroid nodule (not recorded which). Some clones in this sample may be carry-over from other donors' samples. Sequencing was done on a sample of tumor tissue. The CDR3 spells CAWSTGVGRYEQYF. CDR3 sequence (DNA): TGTGCCTGGAGTACGGGAGTAGGAAGGTACGAGCAGTACTTC.